Presented here are 12 T cell receptor beta chains from one specimen sequenced in a study of cytomegalovirus exposure and HLA in healthy donors. PCR used 60 Vbeta primers and 13 Jbeta primers. Generated by immunoSEQ multiplex PCR, the TCRdb table keeps only in-frame clones and is missing some. The sample has approximately 140,000 clones, under 90% seen once. Sequencing was performed on PBMCs. These receptors originate from a woman in her thirties or forties in good health and CMV-seronegative.

The chain has TRBV28 and TRBJ2-3; TRBD2 matches 9 bases. Germline values: CDR1 MDHEN, CDR2 SYDVKM. The CDR3 has 16 amino acids. V lost 6 bases, J lost 1 base, and 8 bases stayed unmatched. The CDR3 region is CASSRGTSRRTDTQYF. DNA of the CDR3: TGTGCCAGCAGCCGAGGGACTAGCCGACGCACAGATACGCAGTATTTT. The full variable domain, its missing parts supplied by reference TRBV28 and TRBJ2-3, is DVKVTQSSRYLVKRTGEKVFLECVQDMDHENMFWYRQDPGLGLRLIYFSYDVKMKEKGDIPEGYSVSREKKERFSLILESASTNQTSMYLCASSRGTSRRTDTQYFGPGTRLTVL.

This chain uses TRBV19 with TRBJ2-2; tentatively, D is TRBD1 (6 bases). The CDR3 consists of 16 residues. CDR1 and CDR2 from the germline V gene are LNHDA and SQIVND (reference sequence). V was cut by 5 bases and J by 7 bases, with 20 bases left in between. The CDR3: CASSWGTRGYNGELFF. The CDR3 coding sequence is TGTGCCAGTAGTTGGGGGACACGAGGGTACAACGGGGAGCTGTTTTTT.

V usage is TRBV2 and J usage is TRBJ1-5, with D unclear. The V end was cut by 8 bases, the J end by 2 bases, with 16 bases between. CDR3 length: 15 residues. Germline CDR1 is SNHLY and CDR2 is FYNNEI. The CDR3 region is CASRPGPRGNQPQHF. CDR3 sequence (DNA): TGTGCCAGCCGTCCGGGTCCGAGGGGCAATCAGCCCCAGCATTTT.

The rearrangement links TRBV2 to TRBJ2-1, with TRBD2 matching 10 bases. V lost 6 bases to trimming and J lost 2 bases; unmatched junction nucleotides: 13. The CDR3 totals 18 residues. CDR1 and CDR2 from the germline V gene are SNHLY and FYNNEI. CDR3 in DNA: TGTGCCAGCAGCCCCCCGGTAGCGGGAGGAATCCCCTACAATGAGCAGTTCTTC. It codes for CASSPPVAGGIPYNEQFF. Full variable domain (outside the CDR3, taken from reference TRBV2 and TRBJ2-1): EPEVTQTPSHQVTQMGQEVILRCVPISNHLYFYWYRQILGQKVEFLVSFYNNEISEKSEIFDDQFSVERPDGSNFTLKIRSTKLEDSAMYFCASSPPVAGGIPYNEQFFGPGTRLTVL.

The genes are TRBV13 and TRBJ2-1; 7 nucleotides line up with TRBD2. Looked up from germline, CDR1 is PRHDT and CDR2 is FYEKMQ (reference sequence). V lost 4 bases and J lost 4; bases outside the gene matches: 7. The CDR3 loop spans 15 amino acids. CDR3 DNA sequence: TGTGCCAGCAGCTCTGGCGGGAGTATTTACAATGAGCAGTTCTTC. Protein: CASSSGGSIYNEQFF.

CDR3 nucleotides: TGTGCCAGCAGCCAGCCTGCTCTAGCGGGGGCCCCCGGTGAGCAGTTCTTC. Translation gives CASSQPALAGAPGEQFF. The J gene is TRBJ2-1, the V gene TRBV4-2; 10 bases line up with TRBD2. CDR3 length equals 17 residues. Trimming at V came to 3 bases and at J to 9 bases, leaving 14 bases not matched to a gene. CDR1 is LGHNA and CDR2 is YNFKEQ in the germline V gene.

V and J are TRBV7-9 and TRBJ1-1; D call uncertain. V was shortened by 8 bases and J by 5 bases, with 3 bases between the two germline ends. Germline CDR1 SEHNR, CDR2 FQNEAQ (reference sequence). The CDR3 runs 9 residues. The CDR3 DNA follows: TGTGCCAGCCCGACTGAAGCTTTCTTT. This codes for CASPTEAFF.

V is TRBV12-5 and J is TRBJ1-1, with 8 bases aligning to TRBD1. V lost 0 bases, J lost 0 bases, and 6 bases stayed unmatched. This CDR3 spans 17 amino acids. CDR1 and CDR2 (germline): LGHNT, FRNRAP. The CDR3 region has the DNA TGTGCTAGTGGTTTGGTGCAGGGGGCTGGTATGAACACTGAAGCTTTCTTT. Protein product: CASGLVQGAGMNTEAFF. The variable domain in full, with the rest retrieved from reference TRBV12-5 and TRBJ1-1, is DARVTQTPRHKVTEMGQEVTMRCQPILGHNTVFWYRQTMMQGLELLAYFRNRAPLDDSGMPKDRFSAEMPDATLATLKIQPSEPRDSAVYFCASGLVQGAGMNTEAFFGQGTRLTVV.

The chain joins TRBV7-9 to TRBJ2-1; D possibly corresponds to TRBD1 (6 bases). Per the germline V gene, CDR1 is SEHNR and CDR2 is FQNEAQ (reference sequence). V was cut by 4 bases and J by 1 base, with 8 bases left in between. This CDR3 has 14 residues. The CDR3 loop reads CASSSTGSYNEQFF. CDR3 nucleotides: TGTGCCAGCAGCTCGACAGGTTCCTACAATGAGCAGTTCTTC. The full variable domain, in which reference TRBV7-9 and TRBJ2-1 provide the parts outside the CDR3, is DTGVSQNPRHKITKRGQNVTFRCDPISEHNRLYWYRQTLGQGPEFLTYFQNEAQLEKSRLLSDRFSAERPKGSFSTLEIQRTEQGDSAMYLCASSSTGSYNEQFFGPGTRLTVL.

V gene TRBV7-2 combines with J gene TRBJ2-1; 10 bases map to TRBD2. CDR1 SGHTA and CDR2 FQGNSA come from the germline V gene. J gave up 7 bases and V 1 base, and 7 bases lay outside the gene matches. CDR3 length: 16 amino acids. The CDR3 nucleotides are TGTGCCAGCAGCTTAGTTGGTAGCGGGGGGCTGAATGAGCAGTTCTTC. Protein sequence: CASSLVGSGGLNEQFF.

The chain employs TRBV4-1 and TRBJ2-7, with 12 bases matching TRBD1. The germline V gene encodes CDR1 MGHRA and CDR2 YSYEKL. The CDR3 has 15 amino acids. V lost 1 base, J lost 3 bases, and 1 base stayed unmatched. For the CDR3, the DNA is TGCGCCAGCAGCCAAGGGGACAGGGGGCGCTACGAGCAGTACTTC. Its translation: CASSQGDRGRYEQYF.

The rearrangement joins TRBV25-1 to TRBJ2-6, with 7 positions matching TRBD1. Germline V gene lookup returns CDR1 MGHDK and CDR2 SYGVNS. The CDR3 contains 16 residues. Trimming at V came to 4 bases and at J to 4 bases, leaving 7 bases not matched to a gene. The CDR3 bases are TGTGCCAGCAGTGGAAGACAGGGTACCGGGGCCAACGTCCTGACTTTC. Translating it yields CASSGRQGTGANVLTF.